The rows below give T cell receptor beta chains drawn from one sample of a study of blood T cell repertoires in COVID-19. Clones were read by immunoSEQ multiplex PCR, and TCRdb kept only the in-frame ones, dropping some. The data contain some 180,000 clones, approximately 83% of them singletons. Sequencing input: peripheral blood. These receptors all stem from a woman aged 40 to 49 with COVID-19, enrolled during active disease. Each CDR3 is given with its conserved first and last residue. Each record gives: J gene, D gene, clone size, V gene, CDR3 DNA, CDR3 protein. A D gene is named only where the DNA matches it firmly. Size is omitted from some rows. Given values are once, few, many or a class for expanded clones.

TRBJ2-3	TRBD1	.	TRBV11-2	TGTGCCAGCAGCCAACCTGAAACCGAGACAGGGGGGAGGACAGATACGCAGTATTTT	CASSQPETETGGRTDTQYF
TRBJ2-5	TRBD1	.	TRBV19	TGTGCCAGTACTCCGACAGGGGTATCGCAAGAGACCCAGTACTTC	CASTPTGVSQETQYF
TRBJ2-7	TRBD1	.	TRBV5-4	TGTGCCAGCAGCCGACCGACAGGGGGCAACTACGAGCAGTACTTC	CASSRPTGGNYEQYF
TRBJ2-3	TRBD2	.	TRBV6-2/TRBV6-3	TGTGCCAGCAGTTACCCCGGGACTAGCGGGAGAGGGGGCACAGATACGCAGTATTTT	CASSYPGTSGRGGTDTQYF
TRBJ2-7	.	.	TRBV4-2	TGTGCCAGCAGCCAAGTACTTAAGCGCGAGCAGTACTTC	CASSQVLKREQYF
TRBJ2-7	TRBD2	.	TRBV6-5	TGTGCCAGTAGCGGGGGATCCTACGAGCAGTACTTC	CASSGGSYEQYF
TRBJ2-3	TRBD2	.	TRBV7-3	TGTGCCAGCAGCTTGGCTAGCGGGTACACAGATACGCAGTATTTT	CASSLASGYTDTQYF
TRBJ2-1	TRBD2	.	TRBV9	TGTGCCAGCAGCGCCTCGACTAGCGGGAGGGGTAGCTCCTACAATGAGCAGTTCTTC	CASSASTSGRGSSYNEQFF
TRBJ2-3	TRBD1	.	TRBV24-1	TGTGCCACCAGTGAGCCGGGACAGGGAACAGATACGCAGTATTTT	CATSEPGQGTDTQYF
TRBJ1-5	.	.	TRBV10-3	TGTGCCATCAGTGAGCAGGGGCTTGGCAATCAGCCCCAGCATTTT	CAISEQGLGNQPQHF
TRBJ2-1	TRBD2	.	TRBV5-1	TGCGCCAGCAGCGCAAGCCGAGGGACTAGCGGACGCTACAATGAGCAGTTCTTC	CASSASRGTSGRYNEQFF
TRBJ1-2	.	.	TRBV3-1/TRBV3-2	TGTGCCAGCAGCCAGTCCAGCTATGGCTACACCTTC	CASSQSSYGYTF
TRBJ2-3	.	.	TRBV5-1	TGCGCCAGCAGCTTGTCGCTAGGGGGATCAGATACGCAGTATTTT	CASSLSLGGSDTQYF
TRBJ1-1	.	once	TRBV5-5	TGTGCCAGCAGCTTGGGGGGCGGTGCCGAAGCTTTCTTT	CASSLGGGAEAFF
TRBJ2-7	.	.	TRBV6-5	TGTGCCAGCAGTTACACAGGGTCCAACGAGCAGTACTTC	CASSYTGSNEQYF